This T cell receptor beta chain was sequenced for a study of T cells in women clearing cervical HPV infection. Across the whole study: Cases: HPV16-related CIN3 or worse on histology, a couple of invasive cancers. Overall study results and limits: Repertoire richness, not evenness, was significantly elevated in CIN3+ cases versus controls.

The repertoire was sequenced with immunoSEQ multiplex PCR; TCRdb's copy has only in-frame clones and lacks some. Seen in this sample are 45,000 to 50,000 clones; the ten most common clones hold roughly 36%. Of note for this clone: Its antigen remains unknown. The sequence runs out 3 residues before the end of the CDR3; the remainder is reconstructed from the germline J gene.

The CDR3 is 13 residues long. Per the germline V gene, CDR1 is SGHAT and CDR2 is FQNNGV. The V segment lost 10 bases and the J segment 4 bases; nucleotides outside the gene matches: 4. This sequence joins TRBV11-2 and TRBJ2-6; TRBD1 matches at 7 bases. This receptor was obtained from a woman aged 18-70 years with a cervical HPV16 infection that either progressed to CIN3+ or cleared (not recorded which). What was sequenced was blood buffy coat. The sequenced CDR3 bases are TGTGCCACAGGGGGTTCCGGGGCCAACGTC. Protein sequence: CATGGSGANV. The complete CDR3 sequence is CATGGSGANVLTF.